This T cell receptor beta chain was recovered during a study of T cell repertoires in cytomegalovirus infection. Overall study context: Through public TCR beta signatures, both CMV infection and matching HLA type were indicated.

The CDR3 contains 15 residues. Trimming took 4 bases from V and 8 from J, leaving 18 bases between them. Germline CDR1 is ENHRY and CDR2 is SYGVKD. A word on this clonotype: Its antigen is undetermined.

TCRdb reanalysed the reads using MiXCR and keeps one entry per CDR3 protein. The sample has 450,000 to 550,000 distinct CDR3 sequences, approximately 46% seen once. The receptor's source is a human donor in good health (CMV status not recorded). Some clones in this sample may be carry-over from other donors' samples. The V gene is TRBV10-3, the J gene TRBJ2-1; possible D gene TRBD1, 6 bases. Source: cultured PBMCs, taken from culture after CMV antigen stimulation. The CDR3 region has the DNA TGTGCCATCAGTGCCGGGACCCAGGGGAACCATGAGCAGTTCTTC. It specifies CAISAGTQGNHEQFF.